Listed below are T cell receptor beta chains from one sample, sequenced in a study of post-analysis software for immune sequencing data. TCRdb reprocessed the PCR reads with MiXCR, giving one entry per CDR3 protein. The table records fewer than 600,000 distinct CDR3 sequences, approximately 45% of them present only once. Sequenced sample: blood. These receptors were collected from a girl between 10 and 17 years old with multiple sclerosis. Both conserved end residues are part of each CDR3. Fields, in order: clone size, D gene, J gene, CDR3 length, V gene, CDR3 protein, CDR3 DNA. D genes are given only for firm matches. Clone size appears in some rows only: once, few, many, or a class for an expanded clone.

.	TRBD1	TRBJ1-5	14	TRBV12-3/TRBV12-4	CASNNRGSNQPQHF	TGTGCCAGCAATAACAGGGGTAGCAATCAGCCCCAGCATTTT
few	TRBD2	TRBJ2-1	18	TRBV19	CASSTFGLAGVPNNEQFF	TGTGCCAGTAGTACGTTTGGACTAGCGGGAGTGCCAAACAATGAGCAGTTCTTC
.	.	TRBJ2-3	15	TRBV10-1	CGSSEQGGSTDTHYF	TGCGGCAGCAGTGAACAGGGGGGGAGCACAGATACGCACTATTTT
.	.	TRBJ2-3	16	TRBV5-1	CASSPGIHSITDTQYF	TGCGCCAGCAGCCCCGGTATCCATTCGATCACAGATACGCAGTATTTT
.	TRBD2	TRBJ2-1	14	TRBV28	CASSLWASGGEQFF	TGTGCCAGCAGTTTGTGGGCTAGCGGGGGTGAGCAGTTCTTC
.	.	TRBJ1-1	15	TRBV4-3	CASSQDQGRKSEAFF	TGCGCCAGCAGCCAAGATCAGGGAAGGAAGAGTGAAGCTTTCTTT
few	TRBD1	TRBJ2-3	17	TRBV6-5	CASSYSTGQGRTDTQYF	TGTGCCAGCAGTTACTCGACTGGACAGGGGAGGACAGATACGCAGTATTTT
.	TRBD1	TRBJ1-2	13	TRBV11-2	CASSFDRVDGYTF	TGTGCCAGCAGCTTTGACAGGGTCGATGGCTACACCTTC
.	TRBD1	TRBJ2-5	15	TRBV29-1	CSVDRRGQGRETQYF	TGCAGCGTCGACCGCCGCGGACAGGGTCGAGAGACCCAGTACTTC
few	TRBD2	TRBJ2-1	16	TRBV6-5	CASSYSMREAYNEQFF	TGTGCCAGCAGTTACTCGATGCGGGAGGCCTACAATGAGCAGTTCTTC
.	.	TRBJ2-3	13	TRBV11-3	CASSLGELDTQYF	TGTGCCAGCAGCTTAGGCGAGCTGGATACGCAGTATTTT
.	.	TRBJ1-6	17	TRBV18	CASSQWGPPSYNSPLHF	TGTGCCAGCTCACAATGGGGGCCCCCGTCCTATAATTCACCCCTCCACTTT
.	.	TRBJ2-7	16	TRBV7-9	CASSYQRAREGDEQYF	TGTGCCAGCAGCTATCAACGGGCCAGGGAAGGGGACGAGCAGTACTTC
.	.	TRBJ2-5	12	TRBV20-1	CSARGDQETQYF	TGCAGTGCTAGGGGGGACCAAGAGACCCAGTACTTC
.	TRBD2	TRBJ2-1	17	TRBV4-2	CASSQVISGRDYNEQFF	TGTGCCAGCAGCCAAGTGATTAGCGGGAGAGACTACAATGAGCAGTTCTTC
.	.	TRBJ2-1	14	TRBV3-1	CASSHPGVVNEQFF	TGTGCCAGCAGCCATCCGGGAGTGGTGAATGAGCAGTTCTTC
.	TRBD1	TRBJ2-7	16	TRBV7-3	CASSLTGTGVSYEQYF	TGTGCCAGCAGCTTAACTGGGACAGGGGTCTCCTACGAGCAGTACTTC
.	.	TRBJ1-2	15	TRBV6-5	CASSYLDKTNYGYTF	TGTGCCAGCAGTTACCTGGACAAAACTAACTATGGCTACACCTTC
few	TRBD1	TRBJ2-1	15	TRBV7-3	CASSVGQSSYNEQFF	TGTGCCAGCAGCGTGGGACAGAGCTCCTACAATGAGCAGTTCTTC
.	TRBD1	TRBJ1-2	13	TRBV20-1	CSATGTGGYGYTF	TGCAGTGCTACCGGGACAGGGGGCTATGGCTACACCTTC
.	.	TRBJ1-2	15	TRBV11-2	CASSLDIAGYYGYTF	TGTGCCAGCAGCTTAGATATCGCAGGGTACTATGGCTACACCTTC
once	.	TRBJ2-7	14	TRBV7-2	CASSISTASYEQYF	TGTGCCAGCAGCATCTCGACGGCCTCCTACGAGCAGTACTTC
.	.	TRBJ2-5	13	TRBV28	CASSTYLQETQYF	TGTGCCAGCAGCACCTATCTACAAGAGACCCAGTACTTC
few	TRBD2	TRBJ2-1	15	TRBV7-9	CASSLLAGEGGEQFF	TGTGCCAGCAGCTTACTAGCGGGAGAGGGAGGAGAGCAGTTCTTC
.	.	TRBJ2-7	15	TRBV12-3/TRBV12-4	CASSLAPQGAYEQYF	TGTGCCAGCAGTTTAGCGCCGCAGGGAGCCTACGAGCAGTACTTC
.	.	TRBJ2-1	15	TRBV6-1	CASSERFRGNNEQFF	TGTGCCAGCAGTGAAAGGTTCCGGGGGAACAATGAGCAGTTCTTC
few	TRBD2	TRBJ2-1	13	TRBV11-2	CASGLAAYNEQFF	TGTGCCAGCGGACTAGCGGCCTACAATGAGCAGTTCTTC
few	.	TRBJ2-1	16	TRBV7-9	CASSPRPPGERNEQFF	TGTGCCAGCAGCCCGAGACCCCCGGGAGAGCGGAATGAGCAGTTCTTC
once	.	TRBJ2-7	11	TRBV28	CASRTEVQQYF	TGTGCCAGCAGGACGGAAGTACAGCAGTACTTC
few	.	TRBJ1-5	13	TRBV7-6	CASSKGRAQPQHF	TGTGCCAGCAGCAAAGGGCGGGCTCAGCCCCAGCATTTT
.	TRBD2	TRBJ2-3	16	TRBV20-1	CSVRDTQREWGGTQYF	TGCAGTGTTAGAGATACTCAGCGGGAGTGGGGTGGTACGCAGTATTTT
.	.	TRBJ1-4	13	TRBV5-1	CASSSPTNEKLFF	TGCGCCAGCAGCAGTCCAACTAATGAAAAACTGTTTTTT
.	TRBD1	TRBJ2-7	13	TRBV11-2	CASSDDRGSEQYF	TGTGCCAGCAGCGACGACAGGGGGAGCGAGCAGTACTTC
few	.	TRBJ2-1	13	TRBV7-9	CASSFGGSDEQFF	TGTGCCAGCAGCTTCGGTGGGAGCGATGAGCAGTTCTTC
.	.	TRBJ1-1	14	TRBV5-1	CASRVGPTNTEAFF	TGCGCCAGCAGAGTGGGTCCAACGAACACTGAAGCTTTCTTT
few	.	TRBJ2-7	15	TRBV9	CASSVGQGVPYEQYF	TGTGCCAGCAGCGTAGGGCAGGGCGTCCCGTACGAGCAGTACTTC
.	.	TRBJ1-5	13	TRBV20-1	CSAEDRDNQPQHF	TGCAGTGCTGAGGACAGAGACAATCAGCCCCAGCATTTT
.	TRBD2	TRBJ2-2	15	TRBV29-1	CSVEEGGLGTGELFF	TGCAGCGTTGAAGAGGGAGGGTTGGGCACCGGGGAGCTGTTTTTT
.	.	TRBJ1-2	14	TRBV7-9	CVSSPPDRPRGYTF	TGTGTCAGCAGCCCCCCTGACAGGCCTCGGGGCTACACCTTC
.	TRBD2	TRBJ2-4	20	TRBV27	CVSSTSGLAGPNLAKNIQYF	TGTGTCAGCAGTACCTCGGGACTAGCGGGACCAAACTTAGCCAAAAACATTCAGTACTTC
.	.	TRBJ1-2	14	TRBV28	CASRGTTGYDGYTF	TGTGCCAGCAGGGGAACCACAGGGTACGATGGCTACACCTTC